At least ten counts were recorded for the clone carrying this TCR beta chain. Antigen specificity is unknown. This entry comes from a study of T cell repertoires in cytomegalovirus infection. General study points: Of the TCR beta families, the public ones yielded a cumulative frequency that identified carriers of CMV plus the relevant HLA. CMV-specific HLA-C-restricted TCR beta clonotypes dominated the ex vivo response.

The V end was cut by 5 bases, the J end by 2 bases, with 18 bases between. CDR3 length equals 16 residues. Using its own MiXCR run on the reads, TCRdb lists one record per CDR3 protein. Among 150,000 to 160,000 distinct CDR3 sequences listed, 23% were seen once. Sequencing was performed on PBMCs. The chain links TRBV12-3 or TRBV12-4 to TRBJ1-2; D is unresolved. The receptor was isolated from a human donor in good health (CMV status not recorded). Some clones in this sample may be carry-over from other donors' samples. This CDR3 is CASSPNTGRFNYGYTF. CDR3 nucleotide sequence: TGTGCCAGCAGTCCCAATACTGGGCGCTTCAACTATGGCTACACCTTC.